This T cell receptor beta chain was obtained from a study of cytomegalovirus exposure and HLA in healthy donors. About the study: Within the Caucasian-associated ancestry cluster were roughly 82% of the roughly 360 genotyped donors.

A note on this clone: The antigen remains undetermined.

Notes on the study in general: The listing of 150 or so TCR beta chains classed them as cytomegalovirus-associated.

Germline V lookup: CDR1 GTSNPN, CDR2 SVGIG (reference sequence). The CDR3 runs to 15 residues. Trimming at V came to 2 bases and at J to 1 base, leaving 5 bases not matched to a gene. 60 Vbeta and 13 Jbeta primers were used in PCR. The repertoire was sequenced with immunoSEQ multiplex PCR; TCRdb's copy has only in-frame clones and lacks some. Of 90,000 to 100,000 clones listed, around 77% are singletons. Sequencing was done on a sample of PBMCs. The chain joins TRBV30 to TRBJ2-3; TRBD2 agrees at 8 bases. The clonotype comes from a woman aged 60-70 years in good health and CMV-seropositive. Written as DNA, the CDR3 is TGTGCCTGGAGTATGAGGCGGGAGGGCACAGATACGCAGTATTTT. Translating it yields CAWSMRREGTDTQYF. The entire variable domain, with the rest obtained from reference TRBV30 and TRBJ2-3, is as follows: SQTIHQWPATLVQPVGSPLSLECTVEGTSNPNLYWYRQAAGRGLQLLFYSVGIGQISSEVPQNLSASRPQDRQFILSSKKLLLSDSGFYLCAWSMRREGTDTQYFGPGTRLTVL.